Each of the 32 T cell receptor beta chains below was sequenced from the same sample in a study of beta chain features in type 1 diabetes (dated by TCRdb to the late 2010s). Points the paper makes about the study in general: A moderate but significant shortening of TCRB CDR3 length was observed in type 1 diabetes patients in all four CD4+ subsets.

Their target antigens are unknown. Library creation used the immunoSEQ multiplex PCR assay. The High Capacity cDNA Reverse Transcription Kit was used to reverse transcribe all of the isolated RNA, meaning that expressed TCRB transcripts were what got sequenced. Held by TCRdb, this immuneACCESS table contains in-frame sequences only and omits some clones. Under half of the omission traces to an unresolved V gene where checked; the cause of the rest is unknown. This sample is represented by hundreds of thousands of clones; around an eighth of them were singletons. 0.022% of the sample is taken by the ten largest. Material for sequencing was naive CD4+ T cells from blood. In the paper's terms, the cell subset or site label means: true naive CD4+ T cells. These receptors came from a man between 18 and 35 years old with type 1 diabetes.

This clone was seen a few times. The chain recombines TRBV7-9 with TRBJ1-2; possible D gene TRBD1, 6 bases. The CDR3 consists of 14 residues. V was cut by 6 bases and J by 2 bases, with 13 bases left in between. Germline V gene data show CDR1 as SEHNR and CDR2 as FQNEAQ (reference sequence). CDR3 bases: TGTGCCAGCAGGGTTCAGGGGCCAAACTATGGCTACACCTTC. Translation gives CASRVQGPNYGYTF.

This clone was recorded only once. The rearrangement joins TRBV5-1 to TRBJ1-5; possibly TRBD1 for D (5 bases). The CDR3 length is 16 residues. The germline gives CDR1 SGHRS, CDR2 YFSETQ. Trimming took off 0 bases at V and 1 base at J, with 11 bases between the two ends. The CDR3 sequence: CASSLEGQSSNQPQHF. The CDR3, as DNA: TGCGCCAGCAGCTTGGAGGGGCAGTCAAGCAATCAGCCCCAGCATTTT. The variable domain in full, completed from reference TRBV5-1 and TRBJ1-5, reads KAGVTQTPRYLIKTRGQQVTLSCSPISGHRSVSWYQQTPGQGLQFLFEYFSETQRNKGNFPGRFSGRQFSNSRSEMNVSTLELGDSALYLCASSLEGQSSNQPQHFGDGTRLSIL.

This clone was found a few times. One end of the junction varies from germline; a read error may be responsible. The J gene is TRBJ1-1, the V gene TRBV27; D gene unclear. The germline V gene has CDR1 MNHEY and CDR2 SMNVEV (reference sequence). This CDR3 is 15 amino acids long. The CDR3 nucleotides read TGTGCCAGCACTTTAACCCCGGGCGTGAACACTGAAGCTTTCTTT. Translated: CASTLTPGVNTEAFF.

The table lists this clone with a few counts. The CDR3 bases are TGCGCCAGCTGGAGCACCGGGGATACGCAGTATTTT. Translating gives CASWSTGDTQYF. The chain carries TRBV10-2 and TRBJ2-3; no clear D. This CDR3 is built from 12 residues. Per germline, CDR1 WSHSY and CDR2 SAAADI. The V end was cut by 8 bases, the J end by 6 bases, with 12 bases between.

The CDR3 is CSAKGWGELFF. The DNA of the CDR3 is TGCAGCGCCAAGGGCTGGGGGGAGCTGTTTTTT. The gene calls are TRBV29-1 and TRBJ2-2; D is unresolved. This CDR3 is 11 amino acids long. V lost 7 bases and J 8 bases, leaving 11 bases between the germline ends. Germline V CDR1 and CDR2: SQVTM, ANQGSEA.

This clone was seen more than once but under ten times. V is TRBV2 and J is TRBJ2-3; 10 bases are a match to TRBD2. Trimming at V came to 6 bases and at J to 4 bases, leaving 4 bases not matched to a gene. Looked up from germline, CDR1 is SNHLY and CDR2 is FYNNEI. This CDR3 spans 14 amino acids. In DNA form, the CDR3 reads TGTGCCAGCAGGAGCGGGGGGGCAGCAGATACGCAGTATTTT. Encoded protein: CASRSGGAADTQYF.

V is TRBV30 and J is TRBJ2-2; unclear D gene. Germline assignment: CDR1 GTSNPN and CDR2 SVGIG (reference sequence). V dropped 5 bases and J dropped 4 bases, with 14 bases sitting between them. The CDR3 extends over 14 amino acids. CDR3 amino acids: CAWARTTITGELFF. CDR3 coding DNA: TGTGCCTGGGCTCGTACCACGATCACCGGGGAGCTGTTTTTT.

In its sample, this clone was seen a few times. V and J are TRBV7-9 and TRBJ1-2; D gene unclear. The germline gives CDR1 SEHNR, CDR2 FQNEAQ (reference sequence). V was pared by 5 bases and J by 3 bases, with 10 bases between. This CDR3 comprises 13 residues. The CDR3 bases are TGTGCCAGCAGCCCTGACACAGACTATGGCTACACCTTC. It encodes CASSPDTDYGYTF. Together with reference TRBV7-9 and TRBJ1-2, the CDR3 gives the full variable domain: DTGVSQNPRHKITKRGQNVTFRCDPISEHNRLYWYRQTLGQGPEFLTYFQNEAQLEKSRLLSDRFSAERPKGSFSTLEIQRTEQGDSAMYLCASSPDTDYGYTFGSGTRLTVV.

The chain links TRBV7-9 to TRBJ1-4, with D maybe TRBD1 (5 bases). The CDR3 covers 15 residues. Germline values: CDR1 SEHNR, CDR2 FQNEAQ (reference sequence). V was clipped by 3 bases and J by 6 bases, with 14 bases between them. CDR3 coding DNA: TGTGCCAGCAGCTTTAGTGGAGGGACGGATGAAAAACTGTTTTTT. Its protein is CASSFSGGTDEKLFF.

In its sample, this clone was seen a few times. The rearrangement uses TRBV7-9 and TRBJ2-7; 8 bases agree with TRBD1. This CDR3 comprises 13 residues. The junction had 6 bases not matched to a gene; V was cut back by 10 bases and J by 1 base. Germline CDR1 and CDR2: SEHNR and FQNEAQ (reference sequence). CDR3 nucleotide sequence: TGTGCCACGGGTCAGGGGGCTTCCTACGAGCAGTACTTC. Translated, it gives CATGQGASYEQYF.

DNA for the CDR3: TGTGCCAGTAGACAGGGGCCAAATAGCAATCAGCCCCAGCATTTT. Translated, it gives CASRQGPNSNQPQHF. V gene TRBV19 combines with J gene TRBJ1-5; 7 positions match TRBD1. This CDR3 spans 15 amino acids. After removal of 6 bases from V and 0 bases from J, the junction contained 5 bases not matched to a gene. Per the germline V gene, CDR1 is LNHDA and CDR2 is SQIVND (reference sequence).

The genes are TRBV4-1 and TRBJ2-1, with 9 bases matching TRBD1. The germline gives CDR1 MGHRA, CDR2 YSYEKL. The CDR3 spans 15 residues. Trimming removed 1 base from V and 7 bases from J; junction bases left unmatched: 5. The CDR3 DNA reads as TGCGCCAGCAGCCAAGGGTGGGACAGGGAAAATGAGCAGTTCTTC. Amino acid sequence: CASSQGWDRENEQFF.

The chain recombines TRBV7-6 with TRBJ2-1; D call uncertain. Germline loops: CDR1 SGHVS, CDR2 FNYEAQ. The V and J ends lost 1 base and 0 bases respectively, with 13 bases between them. The CDR3 is 17 amino acids. The CDR3 loop is CASSLEAVQSSYNEQFF. CDR3 DNA: TGTGCCAGCAGCTTAGAGGCGGTACAGAGCTCCTACAATGAGCAGTTCTTC.

The gene calls are TRBV7-9 and TRBJ1-2, with a tentative D call TRBD1 (6 bases). Trimming pared 1 base from V and 9 bases from J, leaving 21 bases between. Germline assignment: CDR1 SEHNR and CDR2 FQNEAQ (reference sequence). There are 16 residues in the CDR3. The CDR3 loop is CASSLDSRRAGVSYTF. CDR3 bases: TGTGCCAGCAGCTTAGATTCCCGAAGGGCAGGGGTGAGCTACACCTTC.

Comment on this clone: Other DNA sequences in this specimen translate into the identical CDR3. This chain links TRBV5-1 with TRBJ2-3; D is unclear. CDR3 length: 14 amino acids. V gave up 0 bases and J gave up 2 bases, with 7 bases separating them. Per germline, CDR1 SGHRS and CDR2 YFSETQ. The CDR3 DNA reads TGCGCCAGCAGCTTGGGGACCATCACAGATACGCAGTATTTT. Translated: CASSLGTITDTQYF.

This clone was seen more than once but under ten times. This chain joins TRBV14 and TRBJ1-5; a possible D gene is TRBD1 (5 bases). The CDR3 totals 13 residues. The germline V gene has CDR1 SGHDN and CDR2 FVKESK. Trimming stripped 5 bases from V and 3 bases from J, with 8 bases between. This CDR3 reads CASSRGSNQPQHF. In DNA, the CDR3 is TGTGCCAGCAGCAGGGGCTCCAATCAGCCCCAGCATTTT.

The V gene is TRBV28, the J gene TRBJ1-5; no reliable D call. V was cut by 3 bases and J by 6 bases, with 12 bases left in between. This CDR3 is built from 14 residues. Germline CDR1 is MDHEN and CDR2 is SYDVKM. DNA for the CDR3: TGTGCCAGCAGTTTGCAGGCCCGTCCTCAGCCCCAGCATTTT. This encodes CASSLQARPQPQHF.

This clone was counted only a few times. The chain is built from TRBV27 and TRBJ1-5, with 12 bases fitting TRBD1. With 6 bases clipped from V and 6 bases from J, the junction kept 9 bases outside the gene matches. Per the germline V gene, CDR1 is MNHEY and CDR2 is SMNVEV (reference sequence). CDR3 size: 16 residues. This CDR3 is CASRGLGTGGSQPQHF. The CDR3 DNA reads TGTGCCAGCAGGGGGTTAGGGACAGGGGGCAGTCAGCCCCAGCATTTT.

The chain uses TRBV25-1 and TRBJ2-1, with D unclear. Trimming took off 2 bases at V and 10 bases at J, with 12 bases between the two ends. The germline V gene has CDR1 MGHDK and CDR2 SYGVNS. The CDR3 is 13 residues long. Here the CDR3 DNA reads TGTGCCAGCAGTGAACCTCCTCGGCGGGAGCAGTTCTTC. Its translation is CASSEPPRREQFF.

The rearrangement links TRBV25-1 to TRBJ1-1, with 11 nucleotides matching TRBD1. CDR3 length: 15 residues. Trimming removed 3 bases from V and 10 bases from J; junction bases left unmatched: 10. Germline V CDR1 and CDR2: MGHDK, SYGVNS. CDR3 coding DNA: TGTGCCAGCAGTGACACGGGACAGGGGGGGAGTGGAGCTTTCTTT. Translation: CASSDTGQGGSGAFF. The entire variable domain, with the rest obtained from reference TRBV25-1 and TRBJ1-1, is as follows: EADIYQTPRYLVIGTGKKITLECSQTMGHDKMYWYQQDPGMELHLIHYSYGVNSTEKGDLSSESTVSRIRTEHFPLTLESARPSHTSQYLCASSDTGQGGSGAFFGQGTRLTVV.

This clone was observed a handful of times. The V gene is TRBV18, the J gene TRBJ1-4, with a weak D call TRBD1 (5 bases). V lost 3 bases and J lost 6, with 11 bases in between. The CDR3 is 14 amino acids. Germline assignment: CDR1 KGHSH and CDR2 LQKENI. DNA for the CDR3: TGTGCCAGCTCACCGGATACGGGGCATGAAAAACTGTTTTTT. Protein sequence: CASSPDTGHEKLFF.

This clone was found a few times. CDR3 sequence reads: CAWSEGFGAKNIQYF. The CDR3, as DNA: TGTGCCTGGAGTGAAGGCTTCGGGGCCAAAAACATTCAGTACTTC. The chain joins TRBV30 to TRBJ2-4; D is uncertain. The CDR3 loop spans 15 amino acids. The V and J ends lost 1 base and 1 base respectively, with 11 bases between them. In germline, CDR1 is GTSNPN, CDR2 SVGIG (reference sequence). Full variable domain (outside the CDR3, taken from reference TRBV30 and TRBJ2-4): SQTIHQWPATLVQPVGSPLSLECTVEGTSNPNLYWYRQAAGRGLQLLFYSVGIGQISSEVPQNLSASRPQDRQFILSSKKLLLSDSGFYLCAWSEGFGAKNIQYFGAGTRLSVL.

This clone was detected a few times. The chain uses TRBV5-1 and TRBJ2-3, with D unresolved. The germline V gene has CDR1 SGHRS and CDR2 YFSETQ. The CDR3 loop spans 15 amino acids. Trimming removed 3 bases at V and 0 bases at J, with 11 bases between. The CDR3 DNA reads as TGCGCCAGCAGCTCGGCTCCCGATAGCACAGATACGCAGTATTTT. It specifies CASSSAPDSTDTQYF.

The chain employs TRBV5-1 and TRBJ2-3, with D possibly being TRBD2 (5 bases). Germline CDR1 is SGHRS and CDR2 is YFSETQ. The V end lost 7 bases, the J end lost 1 base, and 10 bases lay between the germline ends. This CDR3 has 13 residues. The CDR3 region has the DNA TGCGCCAGCGGGCCCGGGGGCACAGATACGCAGTATTTT. It encodes CASGPGGTDTQYF.

V gene TRBV11-3 combines with J gene TRBJ2-3; D not resolved. The V gene's germline CDR1 is SGHNT and CDR2 YENEEA. Trimming took off 1 base at V and 2 bases at J, with 16 bases between the two ends. The CDR3 has 17 amino acids. CDR3 DNA: TGTGCCAGCAGCTTAGGAGCCTGGGGTAGGGACACAGATACGCAGTATTTT. This gives the protein CASSLGAWGRDTDTQYF.

The chain employs TRBV5-7 and TRBJ2-5; 11 nucleotides align to TRBD1. TRBV5-7 has ORF status, its function being uncertain. CDR3 length: 15 amino acids. V was pared by 4 bases and J by 8 bases, with 10 bases of the junction left unmatched. This CDR3 reads CASSPGQGATSTQYF. The DNA for the CDR3 is TGTGCCAGCAGCCCCGGACAGGGGGCCACCTCTACCCAGTACTTC.

In DNA form, the CDR3 reads TGTGCCAGCAGCTCGGATAAACAGGGGAGAGGTTCTGAAGCTTTCTTT. The encoded protein is CASSSDKQGRGSEAFF. The chain joins TRBV11-3 to TRBJ1-1; 7 nucleotides line up with TRBD1. Germline values: CDR1 SGHNT, CDR2 YENEEA. CDR3 length: 16 amino acids. Unmatched junction bases numbered 14, after V lost 4 bases and J lost 6 bases. Full variable domain (remainder filled in from reference TRBV11-3 and TRBJ1-1): EAGVVQSPRYKIIEKKQPVAFWCNPISGHNTLYWYLQNLGQGPELLIRYENEEAVDDSQLPKDRFSAERLKGVDSTLKIQPAELGDSAVYLCASSSDKQGRGSEAFFGQGTRLTVV.

The chain joins TRBV28 to TRBJ2-7, with D tentatively TRBD2 (5 bases). From germline, CDR1 is MDHEN and CDR2 SYDVKM. The CDR3 contains 14 residues. Trimming shortened V by 5 bases and J by 1 base, and 12 bases separated the two germline ends. The CDR3 coding sequence is TGTGCCAGCAGTCTCCCGGGGATTTCCTACGAGCAGTACTTC. Protein product: CASSLPGISYEQYF.

With respect to this clone: One end of the junction is discordant with germline, which a read error may explain. The V call is TRBV7-9, the J call TRBJ2-7, with D hard to call. CDR1 and CDR2 (germline): SEHNR, FQNEAQ (reference sequence). The CDR3 consists of 11 residues. CDR3 nucleotides: TGTGCCAGCAGCTTCTCCTCCGAGCAGTACTTC. Translation gives CASSFSSEQYF. The full variable domain, with the rest looked up from reference TRBV7-9 and TRBJ2-7, is DTGVSQNPRHKITKRGQNVTFRCDPISEHNRLYWYRQTLGQGPEFLTYFQNEAQLEKSRLLSDRFSAERPKGSFSTLEIQRTEQGDSAMYLCASSFSSEQYFGPGTRLTVT.

The chain combines TRBV11-2 with TRBJ1-1; D gene uncertain. The CDR3 is 15 amino acids. V lost 2 bases and J lost 3, with 13 bases in between. Per germline, CDR1 SGHAT and CDR2 FQNNGV. DNA of the CDR3: TGTGCCAGCAGCTTAAGCGTTGAAGGGCACACTGAAGCTTTCTTT. Encoded protein: CASSLSVEGHTEAFF.

The rearrangement joins TRBV10-3 to TRBJ2-3, with 7 bases aligning to TRBD2. With 6 bases clipped from V and 3 bases from J, the junction kept 3 bases outside the gene matches. Germline V CDR1 and CDR2: ENHRY, SYGVKD. The CDR3 is 13 amino acids. CDR3 protein: CAIRGGGTDTQYF. The DNA for the CDR3 is TGTGCCATCAGGGGCGGGGGTACAGATACGCAGTATTTT.

For this clone: This same CDR3 is encoded by further DNA sequences in the sample. V is TRBV27 and J is TRBJ1-2, with D uncertain. CDR1 is MNHEY and CDR2 is SMNVEV in the germline V gene (reference sequence). V was shortened by 0 bases and J by 8 bases, with 10 bases between the two germline ends. This CDR3 spans 13 amino acids. Here the CDR3 DNA reads TGTGCCAGCAGTTTATCAGGCGTAGACGGCTACACCTTC. This codes for CASSLSGVDGYTF.